The 2 T cell receptor beta chains reported below all come from one sample, sequenced in a study of T cell repertoires in cytomegalovirus infection. Their recognized antigens are unknown. Each CDR3 protein gets one entry after TCRdb re-called the reads with MiXCR. The sample records around 570,000 distinct CDR3 sequences, just under 40% being singletons. The sequencing used cultured PBMCs, collected from culture after CMV antigen stimulation. The receptors shown here come from a human donor in good health (CMV status not recorded). Some clones in this sample may be carry-over from other donors' samples.

The rearrangement joins TRBV6-6 to TRBJ2-7; 16 positions agree with TRBD2. The V and J ends lost 5 bases and 5 bases, in that order; junction bases with no gene match: 9. There are 17 residues in the CDR3. Germline CDR1 reads MNHNY; CDR2 reads SVGAGI (reference sequence). CDR3 sequence (DNA): TGTGCCAGCAGTCAACCGGGACTAGCGGGGGGGGTCCACGAGCAGTACTTC. Translated, it gives CASSQPGLAGGVHEQYF.

This clonotype was detected only a few times. The genes are TRBV7-2 and TRBJ2-7; 15 bases line up with TRBD2. CDR3 length: 15 amino acids. The germline V gene has CDR1 SGHTA and CDR2 FQGNSA. The J segment lost 5 bases and the V segment lost 5 bases, leaving 4 bases of the junction unmatched. CDR3 region: CASSPGLAGGHEQYF. The DNA for the CDR3 is TGTGCCAGCAGCCCGGGACTAGCGGGAGGACACGAGCAGTACTTC.